Each of the 32 T cell receptor beta chains below was sequenced from the same sample in a study of blood T cell repertoires in COVID-19. Libraries were prepared by immunoSEQ multiplex PCR; TCRdb keeps only in-frame clonotypes and omits some of them. This sample yields 95,000 to 120,000 clones, of which about two thirds are seen a single time; 1.5% to 2% belongs to the top ten. What was sequenced was peripheral blood. All receptors come from a woman aged 40-49 years with acute or convalescent COVID-19.

The V and J genes are TRBV28 and TRBJ1-1; 8 bases align to TRBD1. CDR3 length: 15 amino acids. The V and J ends lost 3 bases and 7 bases, in that order; junction bases with no gene match: 10. Per germline, CDR1 MDHEN and CDR2 SYDVKM. This CDR3 is CASSFMAGGGGEAFF. In DNA, the CDR3 is TGTGCCAGCAGTTTCATGGCAGGGGGCGGGGGTGAAGCTTTCTTT.

The V and J genes are TRBV2 and TRBJ2-7; 9 bases align to TRBD1. The V segment lost 6 bases and the J segment 4 bases; nucleotides outside the gene matches: 7. Germline CDR1 SNHLY, CDR2 FYNNEI. The CDR3 loop spans 14 amino acids. In DNA form, the CDR3 reads TGTGCCAGCAGGCCGGGACAGGGCGGTTACGAGCAGTACTTC. This gives the protein CASRPGQGGYEQYF.

The chain couples TRBV3-1 (or the pseudogene TRBV3-2) to TRBJ1-1; 8 bases align to TRBD1. Per the germline V gene, CDR1 is LGHDT and CDR2 is YNNKEL (reference sequence). V dropped 5 bases and J dropped 6; count of bases not matched to a gene: 5. This CDR3 is 13 amino acids long. In nucleotides, the CDR3 is TGTGCCAGCAGCACTAACAGGGGGGCTGAAGCTTTCTTT. Protein: CASSTNRGAEAFF.

This chain joins TRBV7-2 and TRBJ1-5; 8 bases fit TRBD1. Germline CDR1 SGHTA, CDR2 FQGNSA. V was pared by 1 base and J by 6 bases, with 5 bases of the junction left unmatched. The length of the CDR3 is 15 residues. CDR3 sequence reads: CASSLGSGGGQPQHF. CDR3 DNA sequence: TGTGCCAGCAGCTTAGGATCAGGGGGCGGTCAGCCCCAGCATTTT. Variable domain in full (rest from reference TRBV7-2 and TRBJ1-5): GAGVSQSPSNKVTEKGKDVELRCDPISGHTALYWYRQSLGQGLEFLIYFQGNSAPDKSGLPSDRFSAERTGGSVSTLTIQRTQQEDSAVYLCASSLGSGGGQPQHFGDGTRLSIL.

This sequence joins TRBV27 and TRBJ1-1, with 8 bases matching TRBD1. The germline V gene encodes CDR1 MNHEY and CDR2 SMNVEV (reference sequence). CDR3 length: 16 residues. Unmatched junction bases numbered 14, after V lost 6 bases and J lost 5 bases. The CDR3 is CASSPGQGNPKTEAFF. The CDR3, as DNA: TGTGCCAGCAGCCCCGGACAGGGTAACCCGAAAACTGAAGCTTTCTTT.

The gene calls are TRBV6-5 and TRBJ2-2; 9 nucleotides agree with TRBD1. V lost 6 bases, J lost 2 bases, and 4 bases stayed unmatched. Germline lookup yields CDR1 MNHEY and CDR2 SVGAGI. The CDR3 spans 15 residues. The CDR3 DNA follows: TGTGCCAGCAGGCCGGGACAGGGAAACACCGGGGAGCTGTTTTTT. It encodes CASRPGQGNTGELFF.

The chain employs TRBV28 and TRBJ1-3; D is perhaps TRBD1 (5 bases). CDR3 length: 16 residues. The germline V and J ends were trimmed by 5 bases and 0 bases, with 14 bases remaining between them. Per germline, CDR1 MDHEN and CDR2 SYDVKM. CDR3 sequence: CASSPPTAHSGNTIYF. Here the CDR3 DNA reads TGTGCCAGCAGTCCACCGACAGCCCACTCTGGAAACACCATATATTTT. Using reference TRBV28 and TRBJ1-3 for the parts outside the CDR3, the full variable domain is DVKVTQSSRYLVKRTGEKVFLECVQDMDHENMFWYRQDPGLGLRLIYFSYDVKMKEKGDIPEGYSVSREKKERFSLILESASTNQTSMYLCASSPPTAHSGNTIYFGEGSWLTVV.

This clone was picked up a small number of times. This chain joins TRBV28 and TRBJ1-2, with D unresolved. The CDR3 is made up of 13 amino acids. CDR1 and CDR2 (germline): MDHEN, SYDVKM. The V end lost 2 bases, the J end lost 4 bases, and 8 bases lay between the germline ends. CDR3 coding DNA: TGTGCCAGCAGTTTAGCAGGTTCCTATGGCTACACCTTC. This codes for CASSLAGSYGYTF.

The gene calls are TRBV2 and TRBJ2-7; possibly TRBD1 for D (6 bases). The V end lost 2 bases, the J end lost 3 bases, and 11 bases lay between the germline ends. The CDR3 is made up of 14 amino acids. Per germline, CDR1 SNHLY and CDR2 FYNNEI. The CDR3 DNA is TGTGCCAGCAGTGAAATGAGAGGGGGCTACGAGCAGTACTTC. This encodes CASSEMRGGYEQYF.

This sequence joins TRBV5-1 and TRBJ2-5, with TRBD2 as a possible D gene (6 bases). The CDR3 length is 14 residues. Germline values: CDR1 SGHRS, CDR2 YFSETQ. V lost 2 bases and J 3 bases, leaving 11 bases between the germline ends. This CDR3 is CASSLTGEEETQYF. CDR3 DNA: TGCGCCAGCAGCTTAACGGGGGAAGAAGAGACCCAGTACTTC.

This rearrangement joins TRBV13 to TRBJ2-2; no reliable D call. V dropped 0 bases and J dropped 5 bases, with 7 bases sitting between them. The CDR3 is made up of 14 amino acids. Per germline, CDR1 PRHDT and CDR2 FYEKMQ (reference sequence). The CDR3 reads CASSLGLSTGELFF. The DNA of the CDR3 is TGTGCCAGCAGCTTAGGCCTAAGTACCGGGGAGCTGTTTTTT.

This clone came up once. The gene calls are TRBV6-5 and TRBJ2-7; D uncertain. V lost 3 bases and J 5 bases, leaving 5 bases between the germline ends. Germline CDR1 and CDR2: MNHEY and SVGAGI. The CDR3 is 11 residues long. The DNA of the CDR3 is TGTGCCAGCAGTTATCAGGACGAGCAGTACTTC. Its translation: CASSYQDEQYF.

The rearrangement uses TRBV15 and TRBJ1-4; D unclear. Trimming took 0 bases from V and 14 from J, leaving 16 bases between them. The V gene's germline CDR1 is LNHNV and CDR2 YYDKDF (reference sequence). This CDR3 spans 14 amino acids. The CDR3 DNA reads as TGTGCCACCAGCAGAGATCGGGTCGGCAATTTTCTGTTTTTT. Its translation: CATSRDRVGNFLFF.

This clone is a singleton in its sample. The CDR3 sequence is CASTGTGGEKLFF. In DNA form, the CDR3 reads TGTGCCAGTACCGGGACAGGGGGCGAAAAACTGTTTTTT. The V gene is TRBV12-3 or TRBV12-4, the J gene TRBJ1-4, with 12 bases fitting TRBD1. CDR3 length equals 13 residues. Trimming cost V 9 bases and J 8 bases; bases outside gene matches: 4.

The rearrangement uses TRBV9 and TRBJ2-5; the match to TRBD2 covers 7 bases. Germline V gene lookup returns CDR1 SGDLS and CDR2 YYNGEE. The CDR3 runs to 14 residues. V lost 4 bases, J lost 5 bases, and 8 bases stayed unmatched. CDR3 in amino acids: CASSPAGGRETQYF. The CDR3 DNA is TGTGCCAGCAGCCCGGCCGGGGGGAGGGAGACCCAGTACTTC.

The chain links TRBV11-2 to TRBJ2-5; perhaps TRBD1 as D (5 bases). The length of the CDR3 is 13 residues. From germline, CDR1 is SGHAT and CDR2 FQNNGV. V lost 0 bases to trimming and J lost 4 bases, with 6 bases between them. CDR3 sequence reads: CASSLDQGETQYF. The CDR3 DNA follows: TGTGCCAGCAGCTTAGATCAGGGAGAGACCCAGTACTTC.

This chain joins TRBV12-3 or TRBV12-4 and TRBJ2-7, with 7 bases identical to TRBD1. This CDR3 contains 13 residues. With V trimmed by 7 bases and J by 4 bases, 7 bases remained unmatched. Here the CDR3 DNA reads TGTGCCAGCAACAAAAACAGGGGTTACGAGCAGTACTTC. This encodes CASNKNRGYEQYF.

The chain employs TRBV2 and TRBJ2-3, with 10 bases that match TRBD1. The germline V gene has CDR1 SNHLY and CDR2 FYNNEI. The CDR3 is 17 amino acids. V shed 4 bases and J 2 bases; nucleotides not matched to a gene: 9. CDR3 sequence reads: CASSAWDRGGNTDTQYF. The CDR3 region has the DNA TGTGCCAGCAGTGCCTGGGACAGGGGCGGTAACACAGATACGCAGTATTTT.

The chain links TRBV3-1 (or the pseudogene TRBV3-2) to TRBJ2-1; TRBD2 matches at 7 bases. The CDR3 contains 17 residues. V gave up 5 bases and J gave up 7 bases; unmatched junction bases: 17. Germline values: CDR1 LGHDT, CDR2 YNNKEL (reference sequence). CDR3 loop: CASSSPPAGVNQNEQFF. In nucleotides, the CDR3 is TGTGCCAGCAGCTCTCCTCCCGCGGGGGTGAACCAAAATGAGCAGTTCTTC.

The V gene is TRBV16, the J gene TRBJ1-4; maybe TRBD1 (5 bases). CDR1 and CDR2 from the germline V gene are KGHSY and FQNENV. V was cut by 1 base and J by 5 bases, with 11 bases left in between. The CDR3 is 15 amino acids. The CDR3 region has the DNA TGTGCCAGCAGCCAATTTCAGGGCGCCAATGAAAAACTGTTTTTT. It encodes CASSQFQGANEKLFF. The variable domain in full, with the rest retrieved from reference TRBV16 and TRBJ1-4, is GEEVAQTPKHLVRGEGQKAKLYCAPIKGHSYVFWYQQVLKNEFKFLISFQNENVFDETGMPKERFSAKCLPNSPCSLEIQATKLEDSAVYFCASSQFQGANEKLFFGSGTQLSVL.

This clone was detected only once. The V call is TRBV14, the J call TRBJ1-1; D perhaps matches TRBD1 (5 bases). V was clipped by 2 bases and J by 4 bases, with 11 bases between them. The CDR3 has 14 amino acids. Germline V gene sequence: CDR1 SGHDN, CDR2 FVKESK. CDR3 DNA sequence: TGTGCCAGCAGCCAACAGGATAGGGGCACTGAAGCTTTCTTT. Translation: CASSQQDRGTEAFF.

For this clone: Different DNA sequences within this sample yield the same CDR3. J is TRBJ2-1 and V is TRBV9; maybe TRBD2 (5 bases). The V end was cut by 0 bases, the J end by 4 bases, with 11 bases between. Germline CDR1 SGDLS, CDR2 YYNGEE. This CDR3 has 15 amino acids. The CDR3 region is CASSVVSGGYNEQFF. The CDR3 DNA reads as TGTGCCAGCAGCGTAGTTTCTGGCGGGTACAATGAGCAGTTCTTC.

The gene calls are TRBV3-1 (or the pseudogene TRBV3-2) and TRBJ1-2; 8 nucleotides align to TRBD1. The V segment lost 3 bases and the J segment 13 bases; nucleotides outside the gene matches: 16. Looked up from germline, CDR1 is LGHDT and CDR2 is YNNKEL (reference sequence). There are 15 residues in the CDR3. CDR3 nucleotides: TGTGCCAGCAGCCATGGCCACCTCGGACAGGGCCCTTCCACCTTC. It yields the protein CASSHGHLGQGPSTF.

The V gene is TRBV7-6, the J gene TRBJ1-3; tentative D call: TRBD1 (6 bases). V was clipped by 1 base and J by 3 bases, with 10 bases between them. The germline gives CDR1 SGHVS, CDR2 FNYEAQ. The length of the CDR3 is 15 residues. The CDR3 sequence is CASSLEGGVGNTIYF. CDR3 nucleotide sequence: TGTGCCAGCAGCTTAGAAGGGGGTGTTGGAAACACCATATATTTT. Looking up the rest from reference TRBV7-6 and TRBJ1-3 gives the full variable domain: GAGVSQSPRYKVTKRGQDVALRCDPISGHVSLYWYRQALGQGPEFLTYFNYEAQQDKSGLPNDRFSAERPEGSISTLTIQRTEQRDSAMYRCASSLEGGVGNTIYFGEGSWLTVV.

The chain links TRBV12-3 or TRBV12-4 to TRBJ1-2; no firm D call. V was trimmed by 3 bases and J by 6 bases, leaving 5 bases between them. The CDR3 has 11 amino acids. The CDR3 here is CASSFGDGYTF. The CDR3 nucleotides read TGTGCCAGCAGTTTCGGGGATGGCTACACCTTC.

This clone has a handful of counts. The rearrangement joins TRBV7-9 to TRBJ2-2; D may be TRBD2 (7 bases). The CDR3 extends over 18 amino acids. Germline V CDR1 and CDR2: SEHNR, FQNEAQ (reference sequence). The V and J ends lost 2 bases and 2 bases respectively, with 18 bases between them. The CDR3 protein is CASSLIGGLWSNTGELFF. The CDR3 region has the DNA TGTGCCAGCAGCTTAATCGGGGGGCTCTGGAGTAACACCGGGGAGCTGTTTTTT.

This CDR3 is CASSPGYIGETQYF. Written as DNA, the CDR3 is TGTGCCAGCAGCCCTGGCTATATCGGGGAGACCCAGTACTTC. The V and J genes are TRBV13 and TRBJ2-5; D unresolved. This CDR3 comprises 14 residues. The V gene lost 5 bases and the J gene lost 5 bases, with 15 bases spanning the gap. CDR1 is PRHDT, CDR2 FYEKMQ, per germline (reference sequence). The whole variable domain, remainder taken from reference TRBV13 and TRBJ2-5, is AAGVIQSPRHLIKEKRETATLKCYPIPRHDTVYWYQQGPGQDPQFLISFYEKMQSDKGSIPDRFSAQQFSDYHSELNMSSLELGDSALYFCASSPGYIGETQYFGPGTRLLVL.

This clone has ten or more counts. The rearrangement uses TRBV6-5 and TRBJ2-1; 10 bases are a match to TRBD2. The CDR3 sequence is 16 residues long. V was clipped by 4 bases and J by 1 base; unmatched bases: 4. Looked up from germline, CDR1 is MNHEY and CDR2 is SVGAGI. The CDR3 loop is CASSSSGGVSYNEQFF. The DNA of the CDR3 is TGTGCCAGCAGTTCGAGCGGGGGGGTATCCTACAATGAGCAGTTCTTC.

The chain links TRBV4-3 to TRBJ2-2; 13 nucleotides match TRBD2. The V gene's germline CDR1 is LGHNA and CDR2 YSLEER. The CDR3 loop spans 16 amino acids. Losses at the gene ends were 0 bases for V and 14 bases for J; bases not matched to a gene: 9. In nucleotides, the CDR3 is TGCGCCAGCAGCCAAGATTCGACTAGCGGGGGGCTTAAACTGTTTTTT. Its translation: CASSQDSTSGGLKLFF.

This chain uses TRBV7-6 with TRBJ2-2; 8 bases map to TRBD2. The CDR3 runs to 15 residues. From germline, CDR1 is SGHVS and CDR2 FNYEAQ. With 2 bases clipped from V and 5 bases from J, the junction kept 4 bases outside the gene matches. The CDR3 protein is CASSLTSGLTGELFF. For the CDR3, the DNA is TGTGCCAGCAGCTTAACTAGCGGATTAACCGGGGAGCTGTTTTTT.

The chain combines TRBV5-1 with TRBJ1-6, with 7 bases fitting TRBD1. J was trimmed by 10 bases and V by 0 bases; bases with no gene match: 7. The CDR3 runs 15 residues. In germline, CDR1 is SGHRS, CDR2 YFSETQ. CDR3 nucleotides: TGCGCCAGCAGCTTGGAGGGGACAGCCAGCTCACCCCTCCACTTT. This codes for CASSLEGTASSPLHF.

The chain combines TRBV4-3 with TRBJ1-5; D remains ambiguous. The germline V gene has CDR1 LGHNA and CDR2 YSLEER. V dropped 4 bases and J dropped 9 bases, with 13 bases sitting between them. The CDR3 spans 13 residues. CDR3 sequence reads: CASSLSPLAPQHF. The CDR3 DNA follows: TGCGCCAGCAGCCTTTCCCCGTTGGCGCCCCAGCATTTT.